The T cell receptor (beta chain) under discussion was sequenced for a study of cytomegalovirus exposure and HLA in healthy donors. Study-wide results and limits: Immune exposure data for these donors was limited to CMV serostatus. Another analysis was done later, and it associated around 16,000 TCR beta sequences with HLA alleles at 0.05 false discovery rate.

Researchers ran the PCR with 60 Vbeta and 13 Jbeta primers. Data came from immunoSEQ multiplex PCR; TCRdb stores just in-frame clones and leaves some out. Of under 200,000 clones detected, over 70% appear once; the ten largest clones hold 2.5% to 3%. The V segment lost 7 bases and the J segment 4 bases; nucleotides outside the gene matches: 2. The CDR3 loop spans 13 amino acids. Germline lookup yields CDR1 MNHEY and CDR2 SMNVEV (reference sequence). Remarks on this clone: The antigen is undetermined.

The sequencing input was PBMCs. This sequence was found in a woman in her 50s in good health and CMV-seropositive. This sequence joins TRBV27 and TRBJ2-1; TRBD2 aligns across 9 bases. The CDR3 nucleotides are TGTGCCAGCAAAAGCGGGGGGTACAATGAGCAGTTCTTC. Translated: CASKSGGYNEQFF.